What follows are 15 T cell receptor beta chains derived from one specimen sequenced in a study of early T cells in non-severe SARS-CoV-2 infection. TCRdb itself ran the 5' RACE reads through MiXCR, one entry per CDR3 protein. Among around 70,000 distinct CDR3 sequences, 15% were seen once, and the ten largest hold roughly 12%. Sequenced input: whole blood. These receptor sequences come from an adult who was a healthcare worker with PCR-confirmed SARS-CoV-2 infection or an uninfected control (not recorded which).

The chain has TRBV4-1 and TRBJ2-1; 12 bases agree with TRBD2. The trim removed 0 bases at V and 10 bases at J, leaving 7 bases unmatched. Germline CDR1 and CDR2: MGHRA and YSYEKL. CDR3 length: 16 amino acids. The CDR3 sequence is CASSQDASGREEEQFF. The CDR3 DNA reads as TGCGCCAGCAGCCAAGATGCTAGCGGGAGGGAAGAAGAGCAGTTCTTC.

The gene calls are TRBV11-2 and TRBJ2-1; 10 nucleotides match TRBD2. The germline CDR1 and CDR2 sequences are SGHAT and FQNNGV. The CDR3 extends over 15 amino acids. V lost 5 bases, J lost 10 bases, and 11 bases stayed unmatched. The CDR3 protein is CASSLEPAGGPEQFF. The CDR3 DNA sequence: TGTGCCAGCAGCCTGGAGCCAGCGGGAGGGCCGGAGCAGTTCTTC.

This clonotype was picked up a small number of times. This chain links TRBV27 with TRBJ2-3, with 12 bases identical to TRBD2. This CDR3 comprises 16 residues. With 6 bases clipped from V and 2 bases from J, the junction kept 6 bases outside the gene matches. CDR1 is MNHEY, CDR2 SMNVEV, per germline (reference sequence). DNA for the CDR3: TGTGCCAGCAGGGCGCTAGCGGGAGGGCACACAGATACGCAGTATTTT. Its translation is CASRALAGGHTDTQYF.

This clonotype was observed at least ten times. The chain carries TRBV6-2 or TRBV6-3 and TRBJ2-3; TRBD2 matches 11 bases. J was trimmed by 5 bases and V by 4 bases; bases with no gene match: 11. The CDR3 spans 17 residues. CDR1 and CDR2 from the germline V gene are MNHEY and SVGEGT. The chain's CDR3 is CASSSLTSGRSGDTQYF. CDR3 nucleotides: TGTGCCAGCAGTTCCTTAACTAGCGGGAGATCGGGAGATACGCAGTATTTT.

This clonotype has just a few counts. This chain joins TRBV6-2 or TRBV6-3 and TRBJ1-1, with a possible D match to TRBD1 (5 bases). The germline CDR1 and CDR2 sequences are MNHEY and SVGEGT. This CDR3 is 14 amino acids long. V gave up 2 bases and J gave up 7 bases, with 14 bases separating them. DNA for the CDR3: TGTGCCAGCAGTTACGGGGCCCGGTCAGATGAAGCTTTCTTT. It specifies CASSYGARSDEAFF.

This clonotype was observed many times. The CDR3 coding sequence is TGTGCCAGCAGCCAAGGGACAGGGGTTGAAAAACTGTTTTTT. As protein: CASSQGTGVEKLFF. The chain couples TRBV4-2 to TRBJ1-4, with 9 positions matching TRBD1. Losses at the gene ends were 1 base for V and 7 bases for J; bases not matched to a gene: 1. CDR1 and CDR2 (germline): LGHNA, YNFKEQ. The CDR3 loop spans 14 amino acids.

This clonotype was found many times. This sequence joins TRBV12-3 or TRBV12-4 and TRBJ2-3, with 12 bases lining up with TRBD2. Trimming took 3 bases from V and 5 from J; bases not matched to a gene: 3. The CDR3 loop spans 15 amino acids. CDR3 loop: CASSLTSGGIDTQYF. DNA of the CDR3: TGTGCCAGCAGTTTGACTAGCGGGGGTATAGATACGCAGTATTTT.

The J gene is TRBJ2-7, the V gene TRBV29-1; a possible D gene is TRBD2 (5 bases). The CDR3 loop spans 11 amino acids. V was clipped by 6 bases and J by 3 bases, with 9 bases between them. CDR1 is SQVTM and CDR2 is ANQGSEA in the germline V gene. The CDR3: CSVGEGYEQYF. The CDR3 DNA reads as TGCAGCGTCGGGGAAGGCTACGAGCAGTACTTC.

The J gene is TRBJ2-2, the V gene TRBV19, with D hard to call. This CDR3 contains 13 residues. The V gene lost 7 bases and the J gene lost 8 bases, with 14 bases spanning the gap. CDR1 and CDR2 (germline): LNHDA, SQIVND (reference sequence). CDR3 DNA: TGTGCCAGTAACCCGACGGGTAGTGGGGAGCTGTTTTTT. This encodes CASNPTGSGELFF.

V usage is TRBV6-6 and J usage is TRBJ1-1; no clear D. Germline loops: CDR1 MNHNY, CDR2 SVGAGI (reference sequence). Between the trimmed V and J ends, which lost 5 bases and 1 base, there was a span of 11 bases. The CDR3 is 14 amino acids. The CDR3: CASSPRGENTEAFF. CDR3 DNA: TGTGCCAGCAGTCCCCGTGGGGAGAACACTGAAGCTTTCTTT.

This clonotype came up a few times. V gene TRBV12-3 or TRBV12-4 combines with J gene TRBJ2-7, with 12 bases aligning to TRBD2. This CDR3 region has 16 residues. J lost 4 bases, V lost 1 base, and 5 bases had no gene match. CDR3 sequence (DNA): TGTGCCAGCAGTTTAGTTCTAGCGGGAGGGCCGTACGAGCAGTACTTC. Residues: CASSLVLAGGPYEQYF.

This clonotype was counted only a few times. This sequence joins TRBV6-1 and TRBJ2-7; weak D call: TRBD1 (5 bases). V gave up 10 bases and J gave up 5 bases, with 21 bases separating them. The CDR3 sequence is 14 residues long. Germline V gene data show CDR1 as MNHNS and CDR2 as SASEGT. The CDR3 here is CANSWGGRNDEQYF. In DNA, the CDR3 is TGTGCCAATTCCTGGGGCGGCCGAAACGACGAGCAGTACTTC.

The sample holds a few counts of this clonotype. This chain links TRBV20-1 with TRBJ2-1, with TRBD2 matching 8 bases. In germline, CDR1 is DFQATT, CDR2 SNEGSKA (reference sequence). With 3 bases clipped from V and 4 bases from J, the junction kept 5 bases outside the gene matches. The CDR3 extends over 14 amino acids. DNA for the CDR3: TGCAGTGCTAGCGTGGCTAGCGGGTACAATGAGCAGTTCTTC. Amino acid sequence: CSASVASGYNEQFF.

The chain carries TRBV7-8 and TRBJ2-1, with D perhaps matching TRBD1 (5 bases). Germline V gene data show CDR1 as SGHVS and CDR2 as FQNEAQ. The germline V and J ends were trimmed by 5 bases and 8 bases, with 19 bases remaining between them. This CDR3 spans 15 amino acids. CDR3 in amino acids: CASSPFQDTFDEQFF. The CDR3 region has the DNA TGTGCCAGCAGCCCATTTCAGGACACGTTCGATGAGCAGTTCTTC.

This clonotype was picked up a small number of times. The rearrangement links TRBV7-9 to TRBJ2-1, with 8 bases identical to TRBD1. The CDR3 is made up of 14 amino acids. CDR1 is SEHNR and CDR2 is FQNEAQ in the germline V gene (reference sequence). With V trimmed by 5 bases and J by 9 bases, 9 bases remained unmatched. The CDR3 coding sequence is TGTGCCAGCAGCCCGGACAGGGCATTAACTGAGCAGTTCTTC. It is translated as CASSPDRALTEQFF.